The present entry profiles one T cell receptor beta chain with its context. Its antigen is undetermined. TCRdb reworked the 5' RACE reads into one entry per CDR3 protein, no DNA. The sample holds around 100,000 distinct CDR3 sequences. The CDR3 has 12 amino acids. Germline CDR1 MDHEN, CDR2 SYDVKM. These data originate in a study of T cells expressing NK-cell markers. Study at large: Underlying the TCR beta repertoires were sorted CD3+CD56+NKG2C+, CD3+CD56+NKG2C- and CD3+CD56-NKG2C+ T cells. Most of the eight sequenced donors were classified as HCMV-seropositive, and one was classified as seronegative. Regarding the study as a whole: These clonotypes, the leaders elsewhere, also led the CD3+CD56-NKG2C+ fraction in several donors.

The TCR was taken from a woman aged 18 to 75 in good health. This chain links TRBV28 with TRBJ2-7. The sample taken for sequencing was blood T cells: a sorted CD56 or NKG2C T cell subset, CD4+ or CD8+ T cells, or bulk PBMC T cells (not recorded which). The CDR3 is CASTAKFYEQYF.